This T cell receptor beta chain derives from a study of early T cells in non-severe SARS-CoV-2 infection (dated by TCRdb to 2020 to 2023). Context from the whole study: Because TCR sequencing relied on bulk RNA taken from unsorted whole blood, pairing of alpha and beta chains was not possible. Study-wide findings and limitations: VDJdb matching was skewed toward anti-spike CD8 responses, so virus-specific expansions were likely underestimated and private and CD4 specificities were missed.

This was a case-control study nested in a cohort of healthcare workers in London, UK, who had nasopharyngeal swab PCR tests and blood samples taken every week. Between 23 and 31 March 2020, the week of the UK lockdown, healthcare workers were enrolled and then followed up weekly for as long as 16 weeks. Via the germline V gene (reference sequence), CDR1 is MNHEY and CDR2 SMNVEV. V is cut back by 2 bases and J by 0 bases, with 4 bases in the junction unmatched. The CDR3 runs 16 residues from the cysteine to the phenylalanine. Kept here is only the CDR3 DNA, which spans 48 bases and is read in frame from base 1. This clonotype was seen more than once but under ten times. There is no known antigen for this receptor. Base qualities are not recorded, but no much larger clone differs from it by a single base. The library was built by means of 5' RACE. The instrument given in TCRdb is NextSeq 500. In the TCR library protocol, unique molecular identifiers were attached to individual cDNA molecules to correct for PCR bias and sequencing error. Both TCR alpha and beta chains were sequenced, and tight co-correlation was observed between alpha and beta sequence abundances in each sample. Regarding the original processing steps: Decombinator V4 was used to perform V gene, J gene and CDR3 annotation of TCR sequences. Expanded TCRs were defined as changing significantly between any two time points under a Poisson model with p below 0.0001. Abundances of TCRs were expressed as counts per million after normalisation to the total number of TCRs sequenced in each sample. MAIT TCRs were defined by TRAV1-2 paired with TRAJ12, TRAJ20 or TRAJ33, and iNKT TCRs by TRAV10 paired with TRAJ18. VDJdb, accessed on 1 November 2021, was searched for TCRs annotated for CMV, EBV and SARS-CoV-2, and TCRs annotated for more than one antigen were excluded. TCRdb trimmed the raw reads at Q25, called clones with MiXCR and kept productive beta chains. Rows merge per CDR3 protein into single entries with the most common DNA and genes. The V and J calls and clone size are TCRdb's, not the authors'. In all, the sample holds roughly 100,000 distinct CDR3 sequences, and about an eighth of those were seen once. The ten largest clones represent 6% to 7.5% of the sample.

Sequenced material: whole blood. This sequence was found in an adult who was a healthcare worker with PCR-confirmed SARS-CoV-2 infection or an uninfected control (not recorded which). This chain is built from TRBV27 and TRBJ2-1, and TRBD2 matches 7 of the central bases. For the CDR3, the sequence is CASSLIAGISYNEQFF. The nucleotide sequence reads as follows: TGTGCCAGCAGTTTAATAGCGGGCATCTCCTACAATGAGCAGTTCTTC.